These T cell receptor beta chains were read from a single sample in a study of blood T cell repertoires in COVID-19. TCRdb keeps only in-frame clones here, not all; method: immunoSEQ multiplex PCR. This repertoire shows 150,000 or so clones, roughly 70% found once; its top ten account for 2.5% to 3%. The sequenced sample was peripheral blood. These receptors were taken from a woman of 80 years or more with acute or convalescent COVID-19. CDR3s include the opening cysteine and the closing phenylalanine or tryptophan. The D gene is left open where the match is weak.

j_call d_call v_call cdr3_aa cdr3_nt
TRBJ1-3 - TRBV19 CASRTGPTTGNTIYF TGTGCCAGTAGGACAGGCCCAACAACGGGAAACACCATATATTTT
TRBJ1-1 - TRBV10-3 CAISQTTGQGPTEAFF TGTGCCATCAGTCAGACAACCGGTCAGGGCCCCACTGAAGCTTTCTTT
TRBJ2-5 - TRBV9 CASSPISDSFHQETQYF TGTGCCAGCAGCCCGATAAGTGACTCATTCCACCAAGAGACCCAGTACTTC
TRBJ2-5 TRBD1 TRBV6-5 CASSLDRGETQYF TGTGCCAGCAGTCTGGACAGGGGTGAGACCCAGTACTTC
TRBJ1-5 TRBD1 TRBV6-5 CASSYGTGGNQPQHF TGTGCCAGCAGTTACGGGACAGGGGGCAATCAGCCCCAGCATTTT
TRBJ2-5 TRBD1 TRBV19 CASSIDHTGGGETQYF TGTGCCAGTAGTATAGATCACACAGGGGGCGGAGAGACCCAGTACTTC
TRBJ2-3 - TRBV6-5 CASSPGARDTQYF TGTGCCAGCAGTCCGGGAGCAAGGGATACGCAGTATTTT
TRBJ2-7 TRBD1 TRBV5-1 CASSNGQGINEQYF TGCGCCAGCTCCAATGGACAGGGAATCAACGAGCAGTACTTC
TRBJ2-1 - TRBV5-4 CASSRFGPGLEQFF TGTGCCAGCAGCCGATTCGGTCCGGGACTCGAGCAGTTCTTC
TRBJ1-5 TRBD1 TRBV24-1 CATSDRTGGQEPQHF TGTGCCACCAGTGATCGGACAGGGGGGCAGGAGCCCCAGCATTTT
TRBJ2-6 - TRBV7-2 CASSLSYSGANVLTF TGTGCCAGCAGCTTATCGTACTCTGGGGCCAACGTCCTGACTTTC
TRBJ1-1 - TRBV5-1 CASSASAVNTEAFF TGCGCCAGCAGCGCCAGCGCCGTGAACACTGAAGCTTTCTTT
TRBJ1-5 - TRBV2 CASSERGSGNQPQHF TGTGCCAGCAGTGAAAGAGGCAGCGGCAATCAGCCCCAGCATTTT